Listed below are T cell receptor beta chains from one sample, sequenced in a study of identical twins' blood T cells. In TCRdb, the 5' RACE reads were re-called with MiXCR into one record per CDR3 protein. This table has 350,000 to 400,000 distinct CDR3 sequences, under 30% appearing once. Sequencing used PBMCs. The receptors here all came from a woman aged 18 to 50 in good health. The CDR3 runs from the conserved cysteine through the conserved F or W. The D gene is left open where the match is weak. Expanded clones get a size class; other rows say once, few or many, or leave the size out.

V	D	size	J	CDR3	DNA
TRBV29-1	NA	few	TRBJ2-1	CSVAPGSFGPNNEQFF	TGCAGCGTCGCCCCAGGGTCCTTCGGTCCCAACAATGAGCAGTTCTTC
TRBV4-3	TRBD2	once	TRBJ2-3	CASSQDSGRAGDTQYF	TGCGCCAGCAGCCAAGATAGCGGGAGAGCGGGAGATACGCAGTATTTT
TRBV11-2	NA	few	TRBJ2-7	CASSLRTDSYEQYF	TGTGCCAGCAGCTTACGAACAGACAGCTACGAGCAGTACTTC
TRBV20-1	NA	NA	TRBJ2-4	CSAPGPWGTKNIQYF	TGCAGTGCCCCGGGACCTTGGGGGACCAAAAACATTCAGTACTTC
TRBV3-1	NA	NA	TRBJ2-7	CASRDNSLYEQYF	TGTGCCAGCCGGGACAATTCACTCTACGAGCAGTACTTC
TRBV6-2/TRBV6-3	TRBD2	few	TRBJ2-3	CASSYPLAGEDTQYF	TGTGCCAGCAGTTACCCCTTAGCGGGAGAAGATACGCAGTATTTT
TRBV11-3	NA	few	TRBJ2-5	CASSFRAQETQYF	TGTGCCAGCAGCTTTCGGGCCCAAGAGACCCAGTACTTC
TRBV25-1	NA	few	TRBJ1-5	CASSENFNQPQHF	TGTGCCAGCAGTGAAAACTTCAATCAGCCCCAGCATTTT
TRBV7-9	TRBD2	NA	TRBJ2-3	CASSLGSGGRITDTQYF	TGTGCCAGCAGCTTAGGTAGCGGGGGAAGAATCACAGATACGCAGTATTTT
TRBV29-1	TRBD1	few	TRBJ2-1	CSVEEQSGGRQFF	TGCAGCGTTGAAGAGCAATCAGGGGGCAGGCAGTTCTTC
TRBV7-2	NA	NA	TRBJ1-1	CASSLGAVNTEAFF	TGTGCCAGCAGCTTAGGGGCTGTAAACACTGAAGCTTTCTTT
TRBV5-5	NA	NA	TRBJ1-1	CASSLSGPLQDTEAFF	TGTGCCAGCAGCTTGAGTGGTCCCTTGCAAGATACTGAAGCTTTCTTT
TRBV5-1	TRBD2	many	TRBJ2-1	CASSLWTSEDNEQFF	TGCGCCAGCAGCCTTTGGACTAGCGAAGACAATGAGCAGTTCTTC
TRBV29-1	TRBD1	few	TRBJ1-1	CSDQGAMNTEAFF	TGCAGCGATCAGGGGGCCATGAACACTGAAGCTTTCTTT
TRBV6-1	TRBD1	few	TRBJ1-5	CASSEGQLGQPQHF	TGTGCCAGCAGTGAGGGACAGCTGGGCCAGCCCCAGCATTTT
TRBV6-5	TRBD2	few	TRBJ2-2	CASSRPSSGASGELFF	TGTGCCAGCAGCCGCCCTTCCAGCGGGGCGTCCGGGGAGCTGTTTTTT
TRBV20-1	TRBD1	few	TRBJ1-2	CSARDRGAGYTF	TGCAGTGCTAGAGACAGGGGGGCTGGCTACACCTTC
TRBV5-1	TRBD2	NA	TRBJ2-2	CASRALAENTGELFF	TGCGCCAGCAGAGCTCTAGCGGAGAACACCGGGGAGCTGTTTTTT
TRBV15	TRBD1	NA	TRBJ1-1	CATSRDTRDRAVQAFF	TGTGCCACCAGCAGAGATACGCGGGACAGGGCAGTGCAAGCTTTCTTT
TRBV3-1	TRBD1	NA	TRBJ1-1	CASSPGQMEAFF	TGTGCCAGCAGCCCGGGACAGATGGAAGCTTTCTTT
TRBV9	NA	few	TRBJ1-5	CASSVGTSEPQHF	TGTGCCAGCAGCGTAGGGACATCGGAGCCCCAGCATTTT
TRBV10-3	NA	few	TRBJ1-1	CAIQVSAGDTEAFF	TGTGCCATCCAAGTTTCGGCAGGGGACACTGAAGCTTTCTTT
TRBV11-2	NA	many	TRBJ2-7	CASSLVLGYEQYF	TGTGCCAGCAGCTTAGTATTGGGCTACGAGCAGTACTTC
TRBV20-1	TRBD1	NA	TRBJ2-7	CSAGTGTGTYEQYF	TGCAGTGCTGGAACCGGGACAGGAACCTACGAGCAGTACTTC
TRBV7-9	NA	few	TRBJ2-1	CASSSQLAYNEQFF	TGTGCCAGCAGCTCCCAACTAGCTTACAATGAGCAGTTCTTC
TRBV4-2	NA	few	TRBJ2-3	CASSPSGASDTQYF	TGTGCCAGCAGCCCTTCGGGGGCATCTGATACGCAGTATTTT